This T cell receptor (beta chain) was profiled in a study of CD8 T cells in Susac syndrome. The CDR3 length is 15 residues. Germline V CDR1 and CDR2: LGHDT, YNNKEL (reference sequence). Trimming at V came to 4 bases and at J to 8 bases, leaving 10 bases not matched to a gene. Random hexamers were used to reverse transcribe an amount of roughly 0.45 to 1 ug RNA. TCRdb passed the immunoSEQ multiplex PCR reads through MiXCR, listing each CDR3 protein once. The sample consists of 200,000 to 250,000 distinct CDR3 sequences, 93% of them appearing once. Material for sequencing was CD4+ T cells from PBMCs. This rearrangement joins TRBV3-1 to TRBJ1-2, with 10 bases identical to TRBD1. The clonotype was recovered from a human donor with multiple sclerosis. The CDR3 DNA follows: TGTGCCAGCAGCCCTACAAGACAGGGGGCCATCGGCTACACCTTC. It encodes CASSPTRQGAIGYTF.